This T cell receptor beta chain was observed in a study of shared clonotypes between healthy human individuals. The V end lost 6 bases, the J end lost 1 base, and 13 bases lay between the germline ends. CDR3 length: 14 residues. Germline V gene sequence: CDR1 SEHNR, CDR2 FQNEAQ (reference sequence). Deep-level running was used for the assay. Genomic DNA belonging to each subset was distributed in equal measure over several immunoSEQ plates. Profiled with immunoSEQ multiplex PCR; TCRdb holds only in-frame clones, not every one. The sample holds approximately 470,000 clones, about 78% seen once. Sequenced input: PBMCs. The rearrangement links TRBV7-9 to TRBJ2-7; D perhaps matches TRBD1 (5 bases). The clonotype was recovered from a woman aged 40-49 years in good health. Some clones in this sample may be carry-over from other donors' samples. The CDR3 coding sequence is TGTGCCAGCAGTTTCTTTGACAGATCCTACGAGCAGTACTTC. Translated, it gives CASSFFDRSYEQYF.